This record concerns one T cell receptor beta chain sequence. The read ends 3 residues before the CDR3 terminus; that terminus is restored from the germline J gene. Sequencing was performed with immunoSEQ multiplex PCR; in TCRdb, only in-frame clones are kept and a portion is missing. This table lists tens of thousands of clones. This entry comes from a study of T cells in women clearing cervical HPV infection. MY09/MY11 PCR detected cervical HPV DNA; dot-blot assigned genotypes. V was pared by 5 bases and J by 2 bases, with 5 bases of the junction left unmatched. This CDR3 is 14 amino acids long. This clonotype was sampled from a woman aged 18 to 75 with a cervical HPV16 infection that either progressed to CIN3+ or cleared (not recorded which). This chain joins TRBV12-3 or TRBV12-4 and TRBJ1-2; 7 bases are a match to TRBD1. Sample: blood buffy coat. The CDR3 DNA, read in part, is TGTGCCAGCAGTGGGACAGACCAGAACTATGGC. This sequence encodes CASSGTDQNYG. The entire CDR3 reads CASSGTDQNYGYTF.